This TCR beta chain was captured in a study of regulatory T cells in long-lasting Graves disease. For the study at large: Antithyroid drug exposure in newly diagnosed Graves' patients had lasted under 3 months.

The time point here: newly diagnosed GD, antithyroid drugs for less than 3 months. RNA from PBMCs was the source of the TCR library. In regard to this clonotype: Its antigen is as yet unknown.

For TCR beta, libraries came from iRepertoire HTBI primers and Arm-PCR of CDR3 regions. TCRdb fed the multiplex PCR reads into MiXCR, producing one record per CDR3 protein. The sample records hundreds of thousands of distinct CDR3 sequences, approximately 16% being singletons. Study results and limitations: Persistent patients had a count of shared public clonotypes (around 2,700) that exceeded that of new patients (about 870). Study was limited to peripheral blood, excluding thyroid tissue.

These data were also reused for a study on T cells in Graves' hyperthyroidism and ophthalmopathy. That paper states: Ophthalmopathy was separated from stable hyperthyroidism by a 13 V-J model.

The origin of this receptor is a woman aged 40 to 65 with Graves disease. This specimen was peripheral blood mononuclear cells (PBMCs), taken at new diagnosis, from a patient treated with antithyroid drugs.

The CDR3 DNA reads TGTGCCAGTAGTGCATACGCCGTCGGGGACTATGGCTACACCTTC. Translating it yields CASSAYAVGDYGYTF. V gene TRBV19 combines with J gene TRBJ1-2; D unresolved. The V gene lost 5 bases and the J gene lost 3 bases, with 16 bases spanning the gap. This CDR3 is 15 amino acids long. Germline loops: CDR1 LNHDA, CDR2 SQIVND (reference sequence).